These 7 T cell receptor beta chains originate from one sample sequenced in a study of T cell responses to AZD1222 COVID-19 vaccine. The protocol was immunoSEQ multiplex PCR, while the TCRdb copy is restricted to in-frame clones and leaves out a portion. The data hold 150,000 or so clones, with over 75% observed a single time. This material consisted of peripheral blood, taken on day 0 of AZD1222 vaccination. These receptors were taken from an adult in good health.

For the CDR3, the DNA is TGTGCCAGCAGCCTCATCACAGATACGCAGTATTTT. Translated, it gives CASSLITDTQYF. This sequence joins TRBV7-9 and TRBJ2-3; D is uncertain. Germline V lookup: CDR1 SEHNR, CDR2 FQNEAQ (reference sequence). V was pared by 5 bases and J by 2 bases, with 5 bases between. CDR3 length equals 12 residues.

This chain uses TRBV13 with TRBJ2-5; TRBD1 matches at 7 bases. The trim removed 4 bases at V and 5 bases at J, leaving 13 bases unmatched. The length of the CDR3 is 16 residues. The germline V gene encodes CDR1 PRHDT and CDR2 FYEKMQ (reference sequence). The CDR3 spells CASSYSTGFKAETQYF. The DNA of the CDR3 is TGTGCCAGCAGCTACTCGACAGGGTTTAAGGCGGAGACCCAGTACTTC.

The V call is TRBV28, the J call TRBJ2-3, with D unresolved. Germline loops: CDR1 MDHEN, CDR2 SYDVKM. The germline V and J ends were trimmed by 4 bases and 1 base, with 12 bases remaining between them. CDR3 length: 15 residues. The CDR3 DNA sequence: TGTGCCAGCAGTTACCTTAGGCCAGGCACAGATACGCAGTATTTT. Translated, it gives CASSYLRPGTDTQYF.

The V gene is TRBV19, the J gene TRBJ2-1, with unresolved D. With 10 bases removed from V and 0 bases from J, the gap between germline ends came to 13 bases. There are 14 residues in the CDR3. Per germline, CDR1 LNHDA and CDR2 SQIVND (reference sequence). The CDR3 nucleotides are TGTGCCACTACACGGGCTAGCTCCTACAATGAGCAGTTCTTC. It specifies CATTRASSYNEQFF.

V gene TRBV13 combines with J gene TRBJ1-1; D is ambiguous. This CDR3 has 12 residues. Germline values: CDR1 PRHDT, CDR2 FYEKMQ (reference sequence). Trimming removed 0 bases at V and 4 bases at J, with 3 bases between. CDR3: CASSLGSTEAFF. The CDR3 nucleotides are TGTGCCAGCAGCTTAGGGAGCACTGAAGCTTTCTTT.

This clone is medium-sized in the sample. Relative to the germline gene, one junction end is altered; a read error may explain this. The chain combines TRBV7-2 with TRBJ1-5; 9 positions agree with TRBD1. The CDR3 totals 14 residues. Germline V lookup: CDR1 SGHTA, CDR2 FQGNSA. CDR3 residues: CASSVTGGNQPQHF. The CDR3 DNA follows: TGTGCCAGCAGCGTTACAGGGGGCAACCAGCCCCAGCATTTT.

V and J are TRBV9 and TRBJ1-1; TRBD1 matches at 10 bases. This CDR3 contains 16 residues. Losses at the gene ends were 4 bases for V and 7 bases for J; bases not matched to a gene: 13. Germline V lookup: CDR1 SGDLS, CDR2 YYNGEE. CDR3 sequence reads: CASSPQLTGGWGEAFF. The CDR3 coding sequence is TGTGCCAGCAGCCCCCAACTGACAGGGGGCTGGGGTGAAGCTTTCTTT. The full variable domain, rest sourced from reference TRBV9 and TRBJ1-1, is DSGVTQTPKHLITATGQRVTLRCSPRSGDLSVYWYQQSLDQGLQFLIQYYNGEERAKGNILERFSAQQFPDLHSELNLSSLELGDSALYFCASSPQLTGGWGEAFFGQGTRLTVV.